Listed below are T cell receptor beta chains from one sample, sequenced in a study of human T cells and chemical hapten exposure. TCRdb re-analysed the RACE reads in MiXCR, keeping a single row per CDR3 protein. The top ten clones hold roughly 1.2% of a sample with 280,000 or so distinct CDR3 sequences, 7.5% to 8% of them seen once. This specimen consisted of whole blood, obtained in connection with sensitization to the hapten diphenylcyclopropenone (DPC). The receptor source for this set is a man aged 18 to 29 with alopecia areata. Some clones in this sample may be carry-over from other donors' samples. Both conserved end residues are trimmed from each CDR3. A D gene is named only where the DNA matches it firmly.

D gene: NA; J gene: TRBJ2-1; V gene: TRBV24-1; CDR3 protein: ATNGERAGNEQF
D gene: NA; J gene: TRBJ1-2; V gene: TRBV12-5; CDR3 protein: ASGLPGHYGYT
D gene: NA; J gene: TRBJ1-2; V gene: TRBV7-2; CDR3 protein: ATGTGIYGYT
D gene: NA; J gene: TRBJ2-7; V gene: TRBV12-3/TRBV12-4; CDR3 protein: ASSLYVSSYEQY
D gene: NA; J gene: TRBJ2-6; V gene: TRBV28; CDR3 protein: ASRRTGANVLT
D gene: NA; J gene: TRBJ2-1; V gene: TRBV7-9; CDR3 protein: ASSRGGAGRGHEQF
D gene: TRBD1; J gene: TRBJ2-1; V gene: TRBV6-2/TRBV6-3; CDR3 protein: ASSYTNWDSSSYNEQF
D gene: TRBD2; J gene: TRBJ2-3; V gene: TRBV12-3/TRBV12-4; CDR3 protein: ASSLTGDYSNTQY
D gene: NA; J gene: TRBJ2-3; V gene: TRBV6-2/TRBV6-3; CDR3 protein: ASSYSVAQDSTDTQY
D gene: NA; J gene: TRBJ1-1; V gene: TRBV9; CDR3 protein: ASSLLGDQS
D gene: TRBD1; J gene: TRBJ1-1; V gene: TRBV10-1; CDR3 protein: ASSGTETGAFAEAF
D gene: NA; J gene: TRBJ2-5; V gene: TRBV12-3/TRBV12-4; CDR3 protein: ASSEDRNRQETQY
D gene: TRBD2; J gene: TRBJ2-3; V gene: TRBV29-1; CDR3 protein: SVEDLRRGSTDTQY
D gene: NA; J gene: TRBJ2-3; V gene: TRBV7-2; CDR3 protein: ASSLWGIQGTDTQY
D gene: TRBD1; J gene: TRBJ2-3; V gene: TRBV6-5; CDR3 protein: ASSNEGQGFDTQY
D gene: NA; J gene: TRBJ2-3; V gene: TRBV6-2/TRBV6-3; CDR3 protein: ASSYGTTDTQY
D gene: TRBD2; J gene: TRBJ2-7; V gene: TRBV6-2/TRBV6-3; CDR3 protein: ASSPLAGWEQY
D gene: NA; J gene: TRBJ1-1; V gene: TRBV2; CDR3 protein: ASSELGGFAEAF
D gene: NA; J gene: TRBJ1-1; V gene: TRBV5-1; CDR3 protein: ASSLALDGTEAF
D gene: NA; J gene: TRBJ2-3; V gene: TRBV12-3/TRBV12-4; CDR3 protein: ASSLSRITDTQY
D gene: TRBD1; J gene: TRBJ2-2; V gene: TRBV12-3/TRBV12-4; CDR3 protein: ASSSRQGRTGELF
D gene: TRBD1; J gene: TRBJ2-3; V gene: TRBV6-5; CDR3 protein: ASSPLGGQGSTDTQY
D gene: NA; J gene: TRBJ2-3; V gene: TRBV20-1; CDR3 protein: SARAPATDTQY
D gene: NA; J gene: TRBJ2-7; V gene: TRBV29-1; CDR3 protein: SSRGLHPYEQY
D gene: NA; J gene: TRBJ1-5; V gene: TRBV2; CDR3 protein: ASTLSKGGNQPQH
D gene: TRBD1; J gene: TRBJ2-3; V gene: TRBV6-4; CDR3 protein: ASSAGTGGTDTQY
D gene: NA; J gene: TRBJ2-4; V gene: TRBV27; CDR3 protein: ASSVYGQGGNIQY
D gene: NA; J gene: TRBJ2-1; V gene: TRBV2; CDR3 protein: ASSEFPTAGFEQF
D gene: NA; J gene: TRBJ1-2; V gene: TRBV7-9; CDR3 protein: ASSLGPLSYYGYT
D gene: NA; J gene: TRBJ2-1; V gene: TRBV12-3/TRBV12-4; CDR3 protein: ASSFRMAGSYNEQF
D gene: NA; J gene: TRBJ2-2; V gene: TRBV5-5; CDR3 protein: ASRIPGATGELF
D gene: NA; J gene: TRBJ2-7; V gene: TRBV10-1; CDR3 protein: ASSESSQGNYEQY
D gene: TRBD1; J gene: TRBJ1-5; V gene: TRBV12-3/TRBV12-4; CDR3 protein: ASSFLAVIGWTGGLQPQH
D gene: NA; J gene: TRBJ2-1; V gene: TRBV28; CDR3 protein: ASSLLLRGGEQF
D gene: NA; J gene: TRBJ1-1; V gene: TRBV12-3/TRBV12-4; CDR3 protein: ASSFRPNTEAF
D gene: TRBD1; J gene: TRBJ1-4; V gene: TRBV29-1; CDR3 protein: SVESVARGTANEKLF
D gene: NA; J gene: TRBJ1-1; V gene: TRBV7-2; CDR3 protein: ASSLASTTPNTEAF
D gene: NA; J gene: TRBJ1-5; V gene: TRBV7-2; CDR3 protein: ASSFRGGNQPQH
D gene: NA; J gene: TRBJ1-4; V gene: TRBV7-2; CDR3 protein: ASSFFRVATNEKLF
D gene: NA; J gene: TRBJ2-1; V gene: TRBV28; CDR3 protein: ASSLRDGYNEQF
D gene: NA; J gene: TRBJ2-7; V gene: TRBV27; CDR3 protein: ASSTLPPYEQY
D gene: NA; J gene: TRBJ2-7; V gene: TRBV7-6; CDR3 protein: ASSFRQGPYEQY
D gene: NA; J gene: TRBJ1-4; V gene: TRBV4-1; CDR3 protein: ASSQAAIQEKLF